This passage covers 16 T cell receptor beta chains from one sample sequenced in a study of blood T cell repertoires in COVID-19. Measured with immunoSEQ multiplex PCR; TCRdb has only the in-frame clones, and not every one. The sample yields under 250,000 clones, 82% seen once. Sequencing was performed on peripheral blood. The receptors originated from a woman in her sixties or seventies with acute or convalescent COVID-19.

This chain links TRBV6-2 or TRBV6-3 with TRBJ2-2, with D hard to call. Germline lookup yields CDR1 MNHEY and CDR2 SVGEGT. CDR3 size: 16 residues. V was trimmed by 5 bases and J by 3 bases, leaving 16 bases between them. This chain's CDR3 is CASSAPVPGDTGELFF. The DNA of the CDR3 is TGTGCCAGCAGTGCCCCAGTGCCCGGAGACACCGGGGAGCTGTTTTTT.

This rearrangement joins TRBV5-4 to TRBJ2-7; D remains ambiguous. V lost 4 bases and J lost 0, with 5 bases in between. Germline assignment: CDR1 SGHNT and CDR2 YYREEE (reference sequence). CDR3 length equals 12 residues. CDR3 in DNA: TGTGCCAGCAGCACGAGCTCCTACGAGCAGTACTTC. Amino acid sequence: CASSTSSYEQYF.

CDR3 sequence: CASSRGVNTEAFF. The CDR3 DNA is TGCGCCAGCAGCCGAGGCGTGAACACTGAAGCTTTCTTT. The V gene is TRBV10-1, the J gene TRBJ1-1; D unclear. Germline CDR1 WNHNN, CDR2 SYGVQD (reference sequence). The ends were cut back, 6 bases at V and 0 bases at J, with 8 bases in the middle. The CDR3 sequence is 13 residues long.

This rearrangement joins TRBV7-5 to TRBJ1-5; TRBD1 was called by the table and not checked on the DNA. TRBV7-5 is shown as a pseudogene. The CDR3 consists of 15 residues. The CDR3 region is CARTKGTRVNQPQHF. The CDR3, as DNA: TGTGCCAGAACCAAGGGGACAAGAGTCAATCAGCCCCAGCATTTT.

This clone was seen just once. The CDR3 region is CASSQTGDTQYF. The CDR3 DNA is TGTGCCAGCAGCCAGACTGGGGATACGCAGTATTTT. J is TRBJ2-3 and V is TRBV7-2; D unresolved. Germline CDR1 reads SGHTA; CDR2 reads FQGNSA. Trimming took off 5 bases at V and 6 bases at J, with 9 bases between the two ends. The CDR3 covers 12 residues.

This clone was recorded once. This chain joins TRBV6-2 or TRBV6-3 and TRBJ2-7; 10 nucleotides align to TRBD2. Germline V gene data show CDR1 as MNHEY and CDR2 as SVGEGT. V shed 2 bases, J shed 0 bases, and the junction held 7 bases outside the gene matches. CDR3 size: 17 residues. The CDR3 DNA is TGTGCCAGCAGTTACCGCCTCACTAGCGGGGTCTCCTACGAGCAGTACTTC. It specifies CASSYRLTSGVSYEQYF.

This clone turned up a few times. The CDR3 region has the DNA TGTGCCAGTAGTGCCCGGGACAGGGGAACGGGATCACCCCTCCACTTT. As protein: CASSARDRGTGSPLHF. This rearrangement joins TRBV19 to TRBJ1-6, with 10 bases matching TRBD1. The CDR3 is 16 amino acids. Germline V gives CDR1 LNHDA, CDR2 SQIVND (reference sequence). V was clipped by 5 bases and J by 10 bases; unmatched bases: 11.

The V call is TRBV25-1, the J call TRBJ1-4; 7 nucleotides match TRBD1. Looked up from germline, CDR1 is MGHDK and CDR2 is SYGVNS. V lost 8 bases to trimming and J lost 7 bases; unmatched junction nucleotides: 7. The CDR3 totals 13 residues. CDR3 bases: TGTGCCAGCGGGGGACAGTTGGCTGAAAAACTGTTTTTT. Its protein is CASGGQLAEKLFF.

This clone was seen just once. The CDR3 nucleotides are TGCGCCAGCAGCCCAACAGGGCGGGATGAAAAACTGTTTTTT. As protein: CASSPTGRDEKLFF. V gene TRBV4-3 combines with J gene TRBJ1-4; D might be TRBD1 (6 bases). Trimming cost V 4 bases and J 6 bases, with 12 bases left between them. The CDR3 is made up of 14 amino acids. CDR1 and CDR2 from the germline V gene are LGHNA and YSLEER.

The gene calls are TRBV28 and TRBJ1-5; 7 bases agree with TRBD1. V lost 6 bases and J lost 3; bases outside the gene matches: 8. This CDR3 comprises 15 residues. CDR1 is MDHEN and CDR2 is SYDVKM in the germline V gene. The CDR3 is CASSAAGGDNQPQHF. The CDR3 region has the DNA TGTGCCAGCAGCGCGGCAGGGGGTGACAATCAGCCCCAGCATTTT.

By frequency in the sample, this clone is medium-sized. The chain carries TRBV2 and TRBJ1-2, with unresolved D. This CDR3 spans 13 amino acids. Germline V gene sequence: CDR1 SNHLY, CDR2 FYNNEI. Trimming stripped 2 bases from V and 2 bases from J, with 6 bases between. The CDR3 region has the DNA TGTGCCAGCAGTGAACCGGGAAACTATGGCTACACCTTC. Its protein product is CASSEPGNYGYTF.

This clone showed up just a few times. The sample holds other DNA sequences that translate to the same CDR3. V usage is TRBV4-1 and J usage is TRBJ1-5; D is unclear. In germline, CDR1 is MGHRA, CDR2 YSYEKL. V lost 0 bases and J 0 bases, leaving 3 bases between the germline ends. The CDR3 covers 14 residues. CDR3 protein: CASSQDYSNQPQHF. The DNA of the CDR3 is TGCGCCAGCAGCCAAGACTATAGCAATCAGCCCCAGCATTTT.

The V gene is TRBV19, the J gene TRBJ1-2; 10 nucleotides match TRBD1. Germline CDR1 reads LNHDA; CDR2 reads SQIVND (reference sequence). V lost 3 bases to trimming and J lost 3 bases; unmatched junction nucleotides: 4. There are 15 residues in the CDR3. CDR3 in amino acids: CASSMTGGQYYGYTF. The CDR3 DNA follows: TGTGCCAGTAGTATGACAGGGGGCCAATACTATGGCTACACCTTC.

The chain carries TRBV6-2 or TRBV6-3 and TRBJ2-7, with D possibly matching TRBD1 (5 bases). The CDR3 runs 17 residues. Germline CDR1 MNHEY, CDR2 SVGEGT. Trimming took off 4 bases at V and 5 bases at J, with 24 bases between the two ends. The CDR3 region is CASSSHRPTEARNEQYF. The CDR3 DNA follows: TGTGCCAGCAGTTCCCACCGGCCGACAGAAGCTCGGAACGAGCAGTACTTC.

This rearrangement joins TRBV6-5 to TRBJ1-4; 8 bases are a match to TRBD1. Trimming at V came to 0 bases and at J to 7 bases, leaving 4 bases not matched to a gene. From germline, CDR1 is MNHEY and CDR2 SVGAGI. CDR3 length: 15 amino acids. The DNA of the CDR3 is TGTGCCAGCAGTTACTCGAAGGGGACAGGTGAAAAACTGTTTTTT. Its translation: CASSYSKGTGEKLFF.

The chain has TRBV6-5 and TRBJ2-1; TRBD1 might be the D (5 bases). The CDR3 extends over 13 amino acids. In germline, CDR1 is MNHEY, CDR2 SVGAGI. V lost 6 bases to trimming and J lost 7 bases, with 13 bases between them. The CDR3 is CASRGAGSNEQFF. The CDR3 DNA follows: TGTGCCAGCAGAGGGGCAGGGTCGAATGAGCAGTTCTTC.